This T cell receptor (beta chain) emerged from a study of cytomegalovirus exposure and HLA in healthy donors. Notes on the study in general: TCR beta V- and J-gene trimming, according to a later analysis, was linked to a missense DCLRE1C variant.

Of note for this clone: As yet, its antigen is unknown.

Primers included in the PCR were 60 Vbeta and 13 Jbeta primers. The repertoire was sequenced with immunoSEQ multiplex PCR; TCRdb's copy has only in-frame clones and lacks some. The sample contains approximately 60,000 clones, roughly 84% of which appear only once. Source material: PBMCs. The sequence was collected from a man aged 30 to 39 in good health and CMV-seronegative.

The CDR3 spells CASSVVGGAEQETQYF. The CDR3 coding sequence is TGTGCCAGCAGCGTAGTGGGCGGGGCGGAGCAAGAGACCCAGTACTTC. The chain is built from TRBV9 and TRBJ2-5; tentatively, D is TRBD2 (6 bases). CDR3 length: 16 residues. The germline V and J ends were trimmed by 0 bases and 2 bases, with 14 bases remaining between them. Per the germline V gene, CDR1 is SGDLS and CDR2 is YYNGEE.